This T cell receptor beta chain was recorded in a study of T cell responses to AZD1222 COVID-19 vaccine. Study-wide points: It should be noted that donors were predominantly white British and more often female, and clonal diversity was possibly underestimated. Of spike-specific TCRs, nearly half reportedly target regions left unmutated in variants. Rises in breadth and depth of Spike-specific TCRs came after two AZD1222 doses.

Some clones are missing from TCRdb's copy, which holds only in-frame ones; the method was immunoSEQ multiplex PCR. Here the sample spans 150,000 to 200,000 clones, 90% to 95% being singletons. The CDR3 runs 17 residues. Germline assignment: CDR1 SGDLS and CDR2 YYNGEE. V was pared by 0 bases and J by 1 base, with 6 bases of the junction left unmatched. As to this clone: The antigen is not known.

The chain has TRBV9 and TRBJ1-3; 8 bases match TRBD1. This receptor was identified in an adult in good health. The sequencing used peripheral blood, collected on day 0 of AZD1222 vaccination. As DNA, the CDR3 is TGTGCCAGCAGCGTAGGGCAGGGGGCTTCGTCTGGAAACACCATATATTTT. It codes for CASSVGQGASSGNTIYF.